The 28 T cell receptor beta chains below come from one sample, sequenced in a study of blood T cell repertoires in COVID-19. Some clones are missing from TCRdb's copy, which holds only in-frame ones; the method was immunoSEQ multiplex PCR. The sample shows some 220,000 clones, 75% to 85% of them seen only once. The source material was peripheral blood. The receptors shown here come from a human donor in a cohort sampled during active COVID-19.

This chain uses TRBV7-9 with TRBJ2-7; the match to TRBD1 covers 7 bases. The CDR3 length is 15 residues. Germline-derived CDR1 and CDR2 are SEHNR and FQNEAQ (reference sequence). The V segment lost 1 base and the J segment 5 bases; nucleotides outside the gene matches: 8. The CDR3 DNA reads TGTGCCAGCAGCTTAGGACAGGGAGACCTCGACGAGCAGTACTTC. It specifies CASSLGQGDLDEQYF.

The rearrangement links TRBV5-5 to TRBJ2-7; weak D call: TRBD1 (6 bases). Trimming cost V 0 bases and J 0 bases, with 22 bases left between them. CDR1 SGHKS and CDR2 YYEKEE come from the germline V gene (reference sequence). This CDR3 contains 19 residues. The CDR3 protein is CASSLASRPGHKSSYEQYF. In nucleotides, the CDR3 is TGTGCCAGCAGCTTGGCTTCAAGACCGGGACACAAGAGCTCCTACGAGCAGTACTTC.

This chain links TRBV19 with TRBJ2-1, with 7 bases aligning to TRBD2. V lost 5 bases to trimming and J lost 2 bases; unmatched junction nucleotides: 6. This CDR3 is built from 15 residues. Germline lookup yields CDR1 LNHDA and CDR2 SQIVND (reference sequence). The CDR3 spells CASSPRGGAYNEQFF. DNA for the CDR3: TGTGCCAGTAGTCCGCGGGGAGGGGCCTACAATGAGCAGTTCTTC.

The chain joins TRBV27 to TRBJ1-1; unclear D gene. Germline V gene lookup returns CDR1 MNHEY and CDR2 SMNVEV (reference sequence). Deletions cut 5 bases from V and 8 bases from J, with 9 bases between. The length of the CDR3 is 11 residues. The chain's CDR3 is CASSMGVEAFF. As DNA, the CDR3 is TGTGCCAGCAGTATGGGAGTAGAAGCTTTCTTT.

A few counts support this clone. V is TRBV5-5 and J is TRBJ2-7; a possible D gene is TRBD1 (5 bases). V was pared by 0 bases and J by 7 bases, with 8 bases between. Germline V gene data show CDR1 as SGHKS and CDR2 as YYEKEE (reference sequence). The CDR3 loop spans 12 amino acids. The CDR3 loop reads CASSLVSGEQYF. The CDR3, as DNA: TGTGCCAGCAGCTTGGTGTCAGGGGAGCAGTACTTC.

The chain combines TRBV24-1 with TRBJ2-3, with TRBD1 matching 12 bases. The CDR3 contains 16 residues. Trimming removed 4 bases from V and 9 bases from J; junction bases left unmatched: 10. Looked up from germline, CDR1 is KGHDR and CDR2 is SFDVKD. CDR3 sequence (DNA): TGTGCCACCAGTGACTCGGGACAGGGGGCAATAAGAACGCAGTATTTT. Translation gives CATSDSGQGAIRTQYF.

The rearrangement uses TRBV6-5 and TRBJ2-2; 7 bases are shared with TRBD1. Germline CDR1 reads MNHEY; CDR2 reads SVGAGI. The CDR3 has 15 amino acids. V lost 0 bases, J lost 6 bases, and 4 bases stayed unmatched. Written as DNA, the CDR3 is TGTGCCAGCAGTTACTCGAAGCAGGGGGCCGGGGAGCTGTTTTTT. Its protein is CASSYSKQGAGELFF.

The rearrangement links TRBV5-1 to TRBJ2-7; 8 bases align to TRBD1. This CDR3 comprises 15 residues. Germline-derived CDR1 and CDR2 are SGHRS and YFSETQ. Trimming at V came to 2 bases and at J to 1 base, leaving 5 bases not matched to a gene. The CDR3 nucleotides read TGCGCCAGCAGCTTAGGGACAGGTCCTTCCTACGAGCAGTACTTC. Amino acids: CASSLGTGPSYEQYF.

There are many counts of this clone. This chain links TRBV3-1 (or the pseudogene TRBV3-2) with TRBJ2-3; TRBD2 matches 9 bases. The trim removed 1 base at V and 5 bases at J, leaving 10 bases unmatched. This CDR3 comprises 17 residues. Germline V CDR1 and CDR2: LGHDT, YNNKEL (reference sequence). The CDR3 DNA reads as TGTGCCAGCAGCCAAGCCCTCGCGGGAGGGGTAGGAGATACGCAGTATTTT. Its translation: CASSQALAGGVGDTQYF.

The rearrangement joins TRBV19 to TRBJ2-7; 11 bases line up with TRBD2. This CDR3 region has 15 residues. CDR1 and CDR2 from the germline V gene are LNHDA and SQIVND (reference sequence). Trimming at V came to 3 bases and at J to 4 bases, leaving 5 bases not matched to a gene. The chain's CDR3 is CASSIRLAGTYEQYF. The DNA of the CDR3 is TGTGCCAGTAGTATTCGACTAGCGGGAACATACGAGCAGTACTTC.

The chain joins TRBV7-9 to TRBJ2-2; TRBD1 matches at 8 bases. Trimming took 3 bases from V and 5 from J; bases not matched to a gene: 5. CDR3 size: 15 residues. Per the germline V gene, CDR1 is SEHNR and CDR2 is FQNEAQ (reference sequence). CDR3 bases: TGTGCCAGCAGCTTCCGGACAGGGAAGACCGGGGAGCTGTTTTTT. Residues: CASSFRTGKTGELFF.

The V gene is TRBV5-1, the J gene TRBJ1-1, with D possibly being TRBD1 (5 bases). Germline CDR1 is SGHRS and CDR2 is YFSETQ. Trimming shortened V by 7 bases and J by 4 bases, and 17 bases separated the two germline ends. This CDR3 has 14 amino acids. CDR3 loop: CASQIRPGPTEAFF. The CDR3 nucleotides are TGCGCCAGCCAGATCCGGCCAGGGCCCACTGAAGCTTTCTTT.

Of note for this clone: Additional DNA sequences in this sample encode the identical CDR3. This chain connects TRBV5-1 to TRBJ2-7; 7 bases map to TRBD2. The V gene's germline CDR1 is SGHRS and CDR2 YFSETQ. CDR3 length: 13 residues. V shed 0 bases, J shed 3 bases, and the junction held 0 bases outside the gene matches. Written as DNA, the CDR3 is TGCGCCAGCAGCTTGGGCGGGGGCTACGAGCAGTACTTC. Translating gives CASSLGGGYEQYF.

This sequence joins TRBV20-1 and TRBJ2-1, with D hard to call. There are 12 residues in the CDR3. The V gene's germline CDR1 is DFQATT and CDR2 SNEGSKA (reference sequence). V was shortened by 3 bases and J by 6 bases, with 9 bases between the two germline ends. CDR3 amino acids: CSASALINEQFF. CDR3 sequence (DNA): TGCAGTGCTAGTGCCCTTATCAATGAGCAGTTCTTC.

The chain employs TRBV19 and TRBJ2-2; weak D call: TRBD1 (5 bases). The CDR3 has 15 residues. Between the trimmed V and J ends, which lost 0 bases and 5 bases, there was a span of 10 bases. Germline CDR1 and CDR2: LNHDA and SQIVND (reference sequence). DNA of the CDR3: TGTGCCAGTAGTATAGAGGGGCGTCGGACCGGGGAGCTGTTTTTT. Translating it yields CASSIEGRRTGELFF.

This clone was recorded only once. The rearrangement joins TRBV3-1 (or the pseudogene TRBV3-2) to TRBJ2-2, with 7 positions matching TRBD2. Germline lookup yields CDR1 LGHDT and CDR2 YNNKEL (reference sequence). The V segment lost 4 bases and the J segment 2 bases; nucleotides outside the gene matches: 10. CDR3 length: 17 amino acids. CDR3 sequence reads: CASSRRRDYPNTGELFF. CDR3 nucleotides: TGTGCCAGCAGCCGGAGGAGGGACTACCCTAACACCGGGGAGCTGTTTTTT.

The CDR3, as DNA: TGTGCCAGTAGTCCTTACAGGGGAACGACTAATGAAAAACTGTTTTTT. Protein: CASSPYRGTTNEKLFF. The gene calls are TRBV19 and TRBJ1-4, with TRBD1 identical over 7 bases. V dropped 5 bases and J dropped 2; count of bases not matched to a gene: 8. There are 16 residues in the CDR3. Germline V gene sequence: CDR1 LNHDA, CDR2 SQIVND (reference sequence).

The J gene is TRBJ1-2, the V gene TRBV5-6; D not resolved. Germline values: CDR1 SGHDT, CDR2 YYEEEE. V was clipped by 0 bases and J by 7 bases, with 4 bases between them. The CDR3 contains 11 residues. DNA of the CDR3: TGTGCCAGCAGCTTGGTCGGTGGCTACACCTTC. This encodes CASSLVGGYTF.

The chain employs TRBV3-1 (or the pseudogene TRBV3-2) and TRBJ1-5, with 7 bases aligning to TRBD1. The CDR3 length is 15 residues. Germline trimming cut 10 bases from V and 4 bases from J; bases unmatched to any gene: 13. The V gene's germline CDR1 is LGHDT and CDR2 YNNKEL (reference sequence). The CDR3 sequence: CATKITGVGNQPQHF. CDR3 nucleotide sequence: TGTGCCACCAAAATAACAGGGGTCGGGAATCAGCCCCAGCATTTT.

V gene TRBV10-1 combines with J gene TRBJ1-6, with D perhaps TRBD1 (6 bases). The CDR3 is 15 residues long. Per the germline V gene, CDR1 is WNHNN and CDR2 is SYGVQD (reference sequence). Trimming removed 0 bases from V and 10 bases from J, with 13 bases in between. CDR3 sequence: CASSESGTGRSPLHF. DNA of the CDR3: TGCGCCAGCAGTGAGTCGGGAACAGGGCGGTCACCCCTCCACTTT.

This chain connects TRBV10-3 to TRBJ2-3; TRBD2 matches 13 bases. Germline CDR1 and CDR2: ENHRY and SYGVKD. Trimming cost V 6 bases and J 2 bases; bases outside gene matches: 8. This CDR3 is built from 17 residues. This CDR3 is CAIRDWGLAGNTDTQYF. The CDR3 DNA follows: TGTGCCATCAGAGATTGGGGACTAGCGGGAAACACAGATACGCAGTATTTT.

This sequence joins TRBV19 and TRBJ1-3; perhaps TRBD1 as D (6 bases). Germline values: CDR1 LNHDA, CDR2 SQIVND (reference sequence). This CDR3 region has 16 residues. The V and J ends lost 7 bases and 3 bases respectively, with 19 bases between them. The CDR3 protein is CASTKEPRGSGNTIYF. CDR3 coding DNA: TGTGCCAGTACCAAGGAACCCAGGGGCAGTGGAAACACCATATATTTT. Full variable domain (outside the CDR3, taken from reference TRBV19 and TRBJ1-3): DGGITQSPKYLFRKEGQNVTLSCEQNLNHDAMYWYRQDPGQGLRLIYYSQIVNDFQKGDIAEGYSVSREKKESFPLTVTSAQKNPTAFYLCASTKEPRGSGNTIYFGEGSWLTVV.

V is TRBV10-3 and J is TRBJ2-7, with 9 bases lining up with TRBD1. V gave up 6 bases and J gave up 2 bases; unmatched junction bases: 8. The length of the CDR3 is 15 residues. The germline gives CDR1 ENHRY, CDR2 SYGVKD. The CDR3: CAIRPRTGDPYEQYF. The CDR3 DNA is TGTGCCATCAGACCCCGGACAGGGGATCCCTACGAGCAGTACTTC.

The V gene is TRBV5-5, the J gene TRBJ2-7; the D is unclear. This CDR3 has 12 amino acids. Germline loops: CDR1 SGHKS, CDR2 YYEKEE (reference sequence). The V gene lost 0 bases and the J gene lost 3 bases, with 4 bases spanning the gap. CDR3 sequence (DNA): TGTGCCAGCAGCTTGGCCGTCTACGAGCAGTACTTC. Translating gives CASSLAVYEQYF.

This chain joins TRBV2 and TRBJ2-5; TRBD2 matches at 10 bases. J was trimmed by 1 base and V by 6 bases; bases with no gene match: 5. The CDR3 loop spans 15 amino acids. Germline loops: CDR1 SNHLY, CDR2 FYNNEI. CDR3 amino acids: CASRVGLASQETQYF. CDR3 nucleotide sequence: TGTGCCAGCAGGGTGGGACTAGCGAGCCAAGAGACCCAGTACTTC. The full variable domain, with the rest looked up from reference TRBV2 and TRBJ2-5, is EPEVTQTPSHQVTQMGQEVILRCVPISNHLYFYWYRQILGQKVEFLVSFYNNEISEKSEIFDDQFSVERPDGSNFTLKIRSTKLEDSAMYFCASRVGLASQETQYFGPGTRLLVL.

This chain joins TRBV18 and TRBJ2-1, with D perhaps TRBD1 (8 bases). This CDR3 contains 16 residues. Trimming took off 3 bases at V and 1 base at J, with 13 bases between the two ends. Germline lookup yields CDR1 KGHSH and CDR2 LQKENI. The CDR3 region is CASSPLQGGSYNEQFF. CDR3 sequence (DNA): TGTGCCAGCTCACCCTTACAGGGGGGGTCCTACAATGAGCAGTTCTTC.

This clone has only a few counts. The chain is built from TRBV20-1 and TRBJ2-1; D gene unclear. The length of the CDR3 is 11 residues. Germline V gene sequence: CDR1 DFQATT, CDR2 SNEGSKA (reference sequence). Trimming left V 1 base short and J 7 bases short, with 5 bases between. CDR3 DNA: TGCAGTGCTAGAGGGCCGAATGAGCAGTTCTTC. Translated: CSARGPNEQFF.

Here the CDR3 DNA reads TGTGCCAGCAGCTTGTCACGGGGGTGGGAAACCGGGGAGCTGTTTTTT. Translated, it gives CASSLSRGWETGELFF. This chain uses TRBV5-5 with TRBJ2-2, with D tentatively TRBD2 (6 bases). Trimming pared 1 base from V and 5 bases from J, leaving 15 bases between. Germline V gives CDR1 SGHKS, CDR2 YYEKEE (reference sequence). The CDR3 is 16 amino acids.